Listed below are T cell receptor beta chains from one sample, sequenced in a study of tumor-infiltrating lymphocytes in oesophageal squamous cell carcinoma. TCRdb reprocessed the PCR reads with MiXCR, giving one entry per CDR3 protein. The data hold roughly 20,000 distinct CDR3 sequences, with 36% observed a single time. Sequenced: esophageal tumor tissue. The receptors originated from a male donor with esophageal squamous cell carcinoma. The CDR3 runs from the conserved cysteine through the conserved F or W. D genes are given only for firm matches. Only some rows state a clone size, as once, few, many or a class for expanded clones.

V gene: TRBV2
clone size: .
J gene: TRBJ2-7
D gene: .
CDR3 protein: CASSVGRYEQYF
CDR3 DNA: TGTGCCAGCAGTGTAGGGCGATACGAGCAGTACTTC

V gene: TRBV6-2/TRBV6-3
clone size: .
J gene: TRBJ2-6
D gene: .
CDR3 protein: CASLGGSYGANVLTF
CDR3 DNA: TGTGCCAGCCTCGGGGGCAGCTATGGGGCCAACGTACTGACTTTC

V gene: TRBV7-6
clone size: .
J gene: TRBJ2-5
D gene: .
CDR3 protein: CASSPSVAYEQYF
CDR3 DNA: TGTGCCAGCAGCCCCTCGGTCGCCTACGAGCAATACTTC

V gene: TRBV6-1
clone size: many
J gene: TRBJ2-1
D gene: TRBD2
CDR3 protein: CASRGLAGTGYNEQFF
CDR3 DNA: TGTGCCAGCAGAGGACTAGCGGGAACTGGTTACAATGAGCAGTTCTTC

V gene: TRBV7-9
clone size: medium-sized
J gene: TRBJ2-7
D gene: TRBD2
CDR3 protein: CASSLELTSGKQYF
CDR3 DNA: TGTGCCAGCAGCTTAGAGCTTACTAGCGGTAAGCAGTACTTC

V gene: TRBV12-3/TRBV12-4
clone size: once
J gene: TRBJ2-3
D gene: .
CDR3 protein: CASSWALSTDTQYF
CDR3 DNA: TGTGCCAGCAGTTGGGCACTCAGCACAGATACGCAGTATTTT

V gene: TRBV27
clone size: few
J gene: TRBJ2-7
D gene: TRBD2
CDR3 protein: CASSFWGGSSYNEQYF
CDR3 DNA: TGTGCCAGCAGTTTCTGGGGCGGGAGCTCCTACAATGAGCAGTACTTC

V gene: TRBV7-9
clone size: once
J gene: TRBJ1-1
D gene: .
CDR3 protein: CASSRLVNSEAFF
CDR3 DNA: TGTGCCAGCAGCCGACTGGTGAACAGTGAAGCTTTCTTT

V gene: TRBV7-6
clone size: .
J gene: TRBJ2-1
D gene: TRBD2
CDR3 protein: CASSPAASGRNVEQFF
CDR3 DNA: TGTGCCAGCAGCCCAGCAGCTAGCGGGAGGAATGTTGAGCAGTTCTTC

V gene: TRBV10-3
clone size: many
J gene: TRBJ2-3
D gene: TRBD1
CDR3 protein: CAISEQGLTDTQYF
CDR3 DNA: TGTGCCATCAGTGAACAGGGGCTGACAGATACGCAGTATTTT

V gene: TRBV7-2
clone size: .
J gene: TRBJ2-6
D gene: .
CDR3 protein: CASSHGTF
CDR3 DNA: TGTGCCAGCAGCCATGGGACTTTC

V gene: TRBV12-3/TRBV12-4
clone size: many
J gene: TRBJ2-7
D gene: TRBD1
CDR3 protein: CASSPGQGIYEQYF
CDR3 DNA: TGTGCCAGCAGTCCGGGACAGGGGATCTACGAGCAGTACTTC

V gene: TRBV6-6
clone size: .
J gene: TRBJ1-5
D gene: .
CDR3 protein: CASSPIDSLGDQPQHF
CDR3 DNA: TGTGCCAGCAGCCCTATAGACAGTTTAGGGGATCAGCCCCAGCATTTT

V gene: TRBV6-1
clone size: many
J gene: TRBJ2-1
D gene: TRBD1
CDR3 protein: CASSVWDRAILKQFF
CDR3 DNA: TGTGCCAGCAGTGTATGGGACAGGGCCATACTCAAGCAGTTCTTC

V gene: TRBV11-1
clone size: few
J gene: TRBJ2-1
D gene: TRBD2
CDR3 protein: CASSRWTSGRYNEQFF
CDR3 DNA: TGTGCCAGCAGCAGATGGACTAGCGGGAGGTACAATGAGCAGTTCTTC

V gene: TRBV5-5
clone size: many
J gene: TRBJ2-7
D gene: TRBD1
CDR3 protein: CASSLGTGGPYEQYF
CDR3 DNA: TGTGCCAGCAGCTTGGGGACAGGCGGACCCTACGAGCAGTACTTC

V gene: TRBV11-3
clone size: .
J gene: TRBJ2-1
D gene: .
CDR3 protein: CASSLRDSQYNEQFF
CDR3 DNA: TGTGCCAGCAGCTTAAGGGACTCCCAGTACAATGAGCAGTTCTTC

V gene: TRBV5-4
clone size: many
J gene: TRBJ2-7
D gene: TRBD2
CDR3 protein: CASSLGATGGYEQYF
CDR3 DNA: TGCGCCAGCAGCTTGGGAGCTACGGGGGGCTACGAGCAGTACTTC

V gene: TRBV7-6
clone size: once
J gene: TRBJ2-5
D gene: .
CDR3 protein: CASSPTGGRGKETQYF
CDR3 DNA: TGTGCCAGCAGCCCCACCGGGGGACGAGGCAAAGAGACCCAGTACTTC

V gene: TRBV12-3/TRBV12-4
clone size: many
J gene: TRBJ1-1
D gene: .
CDR3 protein: CASSRREYEAFF
CDR3 DNA: TGTGCCAGCAGCCGTAGGGAATATGAAGCTTTCTTT

V gene: TRBV11-2
clone size: medium-sized
J gene: TRBJ1-1
D gene: .
CDR3 protein: CASSFVNTEAFF
CDR3 DNA: TGTGCCAGCAGCTTTGTGAACACTGAAGCTTTCTTT

V gene: TRBV6-1
clone size: medium-sized
J gene: TRBJ2-5
D gene: TRBD2
CDR3 protein: CASSRSPLTSGYIPRYQETQYF
CDR3 DNA: TGTGCCAGCAGTCGAAGTCCCCTGACTAGCGGCTACATACCAAGGTACCAAGAGACCCAGTACTTC

V gene: TRBV7-2
clone size: few
J gene: TRBJ2-5
D gene: .
CDR3 protein: CASSLKAGSQTQYF
CDR3 DNA: TGTGCCAGCAGCTTAAAAGCCGGGAGTCAGACCCAGTACTTC

V gene: TRBV12-3/TRBV12-4
clone size: .
J gene: TRBJ2-7
D gene: .
CDR3 protein: CASSPYNEQYF
CDR3 DNA: TGTGCCAGCAGTCCCTACAATGAGCAGTACTTC

V gene: TRBV27
clone size: many
J gene: TRBJ1-2
D gene: .
CDR3 protein: CASSLRQDVLLGNYGYTF
CDR3 DNA: TGTGCCAGCAGTTTAAGACAGGACGTCCTCCTTGGTAACTATGGCTACACCTTC

V gene: TRBV2
clone size: many
J gene: TRBJ1-5
D gene: TRBD1
CDR3 protein: CASSLWTGGSQPQHF
CDR3 DNA: TGTGCCAGCAGTCTGTGGACAGGGGGCTCCCAGCCCCAGCATTTT

V gene: TRBV28
clone size: medium-sized
J gene: TRBJ1-2
D gene: .
CDR3 protein: CASSREVWGAYGYTF
CDR3 DNA: TGTGCCAGCAGCCGGGAGGTTTGGGGGGCTTATGGCTACACCTTC

V gene: TRBV18
clone size: once
J gene: TRBJ2-1
D gene: TRBD2
CDR3 protein: CASSPPSGGVSYNEQFF
CDR3 DNA: TGTGCCAGCTCACCACCTAGCGGGGGGGTCTCCTACAATGAGCAGTTCTTC

V gene: TRBV6-1
clone size: .
J gene: TRBJ2-4
D gene: .
CDR3 protein: CASREPGLYEQYF
CDR3 DNA: TGTGCCAGCAGGGAACCTGGACTGTACGAGCAGTACTTT

V gene: TRBV2
clone size: few
J gene: TRBJ2-7
D gene: TRBD1
CDR3 protein: CASRVGQGNEQYF
CDR3 DNA: TGTGCCAGCAGGGTGGGACAGGGGAACGAGCAGTACTTC

V gene: TRBV7-2
clone size: .
J gene: TRBJ2-1
D gene: TRBD2
CDR3 protein: CASSSTGTSYNEQFF
CDR3 DNA: TGTGCCAGCAGCTCCACCGGGACTAGCTACAATGAGCAGTTCTTC

V gene: TRBV7-6
clone size: few
J gene: TRBJ2-1
D gene: .
CDR3 protein: CASSLNREIYNEQFF
CDR3 DNA: TGTGCTAGCAGCCTAAACAGGGAGATCTACAATGAGCAGTTCTTC

V gene: TRBV7-2
clone size: .
J gene: TRBJ2-7
D gene: .
CDR3 protein: CASSLGTGRGNEQYF
CDR3 DNA: TGTGCCAGCAGCTTAGGGACAGGGAGGGGCAATGAGCAGTACTTC